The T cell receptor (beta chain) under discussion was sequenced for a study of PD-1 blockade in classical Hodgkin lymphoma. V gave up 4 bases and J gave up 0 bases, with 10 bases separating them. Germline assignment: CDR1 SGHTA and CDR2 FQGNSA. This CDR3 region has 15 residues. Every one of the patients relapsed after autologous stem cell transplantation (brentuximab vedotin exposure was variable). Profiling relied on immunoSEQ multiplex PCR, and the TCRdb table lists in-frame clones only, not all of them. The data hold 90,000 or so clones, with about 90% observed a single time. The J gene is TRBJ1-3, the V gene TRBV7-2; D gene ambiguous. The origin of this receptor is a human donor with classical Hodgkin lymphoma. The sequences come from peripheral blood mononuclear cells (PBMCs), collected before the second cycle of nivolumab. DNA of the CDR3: TGTGCCAGCAGCTATTCAGGAGACTCTGGAAACACCATATATTTT. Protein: CASSYSGDSGNTIYF.